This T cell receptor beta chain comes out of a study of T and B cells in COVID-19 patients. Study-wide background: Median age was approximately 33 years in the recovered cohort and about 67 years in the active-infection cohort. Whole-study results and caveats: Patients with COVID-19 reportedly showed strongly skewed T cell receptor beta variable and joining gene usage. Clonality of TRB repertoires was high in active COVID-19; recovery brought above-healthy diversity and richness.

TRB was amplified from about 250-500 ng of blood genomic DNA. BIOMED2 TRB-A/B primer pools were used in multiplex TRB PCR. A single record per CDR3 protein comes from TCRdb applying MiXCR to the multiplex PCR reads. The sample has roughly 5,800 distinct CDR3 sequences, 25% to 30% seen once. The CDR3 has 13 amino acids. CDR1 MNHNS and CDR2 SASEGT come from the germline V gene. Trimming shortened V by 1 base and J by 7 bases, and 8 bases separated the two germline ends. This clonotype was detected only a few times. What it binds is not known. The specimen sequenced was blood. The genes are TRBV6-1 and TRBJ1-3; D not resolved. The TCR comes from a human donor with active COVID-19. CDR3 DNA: TGTGCCAGCAGTGAAGGCCGGGAGAACACCATATATTTT. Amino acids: CASSEGRENTIYF.